The next 10 T cell receptor beta chains were all read from a single sample in a study of immune evolution from preneoplasia to lung adenocarcinoma. Profiled with immunoSEQ multiplex PCR; TCRdb holds only in-frame clones, not every one. The data show under 2,500 clones, with 82% seen just once and roughly 10% held by the top ten. Sequenced: FFPE adjacent normal lung tissue. These receptor sequences come from a person between 65 and 80 years old with lung adenocarcinoma.

This clone was found a few times. The chain combines TRBV4-2 with TRBJ2-1, with D possibly matching TRBD1 (5 bases). The CDR3 sequence is 17 residues long. V was pared by 4 bases and J by 0 bases, with 16 bases between. Germline CDR1 and CDR2: LGHNA and YNFKEQ. The CDR3 region is CASSRREGVSSYNEQFF. CDR3 in DNA: TGTGCCAGCAGCCGCCGTGAAGGGGTCAGCTCCTACAATGAGCAGTTCTTC.

The chain employs TRBV5-1 and TRBJ1-5; D is unclear. From germline, CDR1 is SGHRS and CDR2 YFSETQ. This CDR3 is 15 amino acids long. The V end was cut by 1 base, the J end by 4 bases, with 12 bases between. This chain's CDR3 is CASSLSGRENQPQHF. Here the CDR3 DNA reads TGCGCCAGCAGCTTGTCAGGCCGGGAAAATCAGCCCCAGCATTTT. Based on the CDR3 plus reference TRBV5-1 and TRBJ1-5, the full variable domain is KAGVTQTPRYLIKTRGQQVTLSCSPISGHRSVSWYQQTPGQGLQFLFEYFSETQRNKGNFPGRFSGRQFSNSRSEMNVSTLELGDSALYLCASSLSGRENQPQHFGDGTRLSIL.

The chain uses TRBV15 and TRBJ2-6; possible D gene TRBD2, 6 bases. V lost 6 bases and J lost 2, with 20 bases in between. Germline V CDR1 and CDR2: LNHNV, YYDKDF (reference sequence). CDR3 size: 18 residues. The CDR3 region is CATSREGLQGAGANVLTF. CDR3 bases: TGTGCCACCAGTCGAGAGGGACTCCAAGGGGCTGGGGCCAACGTCCTGACTTTC.

The V call is TRBV30, the J call TRBJ2-7; TRBD2 aligns across 8 bases. V dropped 5 bases and J dropped 3; count of bases not matched to a gene: 3. The germline V gene encodes CDR1 GTSNPN and CDR2 SVGIG (reference sequence). This CDR3 has 12 amino acids. The CDR3 protein is CAWGLADYEQYF. CDR3 nucleotide sequence: TGTGCCTGGGGACTAGCTGACTACGAGCAGTACTTC. Supplemented by reference TRBV30 and TRBJ2-7, the full variable domain reads SQTIHQWPATLVQPVGSPLSLECTVEGTSNPNLYWYRQAAGRGLQLLFYSVGIGQISSEVPQNLSASRPQDRQFILSSKKLLLSDSGFYLCAWGLADYEQYFGPGTRLTVT.

The rearrangement links TRBV20-1 to TRBJ1-1; no reliable D call. Trimming pared 5 bases from V and 0 bases from J, leaving 4 bases between. The CDR3 extends over 11 amino acids. Germline CDR1 is DFQATT and CDR2 is SNEGSKA (reference sequence). CDR3 protein: CSAVLNTEAFF. The CDR3 nucleotides are TGCAGTGCTGTCCTGAACACTGAAGCTTTCTTT.

V is TRBV2 and J is TRBJ1-5; D is unclear. Trimming shortened V by 2 bases and J by 4 bases, and 3 bases separated the two germline ends. CDR1 is SNHLY and CDR2 is FYNNEI in the germline V gene. The CDR3 totals 12 residues. The CDR3 DNA sequence: TGTGCCAGCAGTGAACGGAATCAGCCCCAGCATTTT. It codes for CASSERNQPQHF.

J is TRBJ2-1 and V is TRBV4-3; TRBD1 agrees at 10 bases. The CDR3 runs to 16 residues. CDR1 and CDR2 (germline): LGHNA, YSLEER. Germline trimming cut 1 base from V and 3 bases from J; bases unmatched to any gene: 3. The CDR3 sequence: CASSQAGTGDYNEQFF. The DNA for the CDR3 is TGCGCCAGCAGCCAAGCCGGGACAGGGGACTACAATGAGCAGTTCTTC.

This clone was observed a few times. Other DNA sequences from this sample encode an identical CDR3 as well. The chain has TRBV11-2 and TRBJ1-2; D unresolved. This CDR3 spans 12 amino acids. V lost 3 bases, J lost 2 bases, and 4 bases lay in between. Germline V gene lookup returns CDR1 SGHAT and CDR2 FQNNGV. The CDR3 DNA is TGTGCCAGCAGCTTGACGAACTATGGCTACACCTTC. It specifies CASSLTNYGYTF.

V is TRBV19 and J is TRBJ2-7; possibly TRBD2 for D (6 bases). The ends were cut back, 5 bases at V and 0 bases at J, with 14 bases in the middle. Germline V gene lookup returns CDR1 LNHDA and CDR2 SQIVND (reference sequence). This CDR3 spans 15 amino acids. The CDR3 region is CASSGGRGSSYEQYF. Written as DNA, the CDR3 is TGTGCCAGTAGTGGTGGACGGGGGAGCTCCTACGAGCAGTACTTC. The variable domain in full, with the rest retrieved from reference TRBV19 and TRBJ2-7, is DGGITQSPKYLFRKEGQNVTLSCEQNLNHDAMYWYRQDPGQGLRLIYYSQIVNDFQKGDIAEGYSVSREKKESFPLTVTSAQKNPTAFYLCASSGGRGSSYEQYFGPGTRLTVT.

V gene TRBV11-3 combines with J gene TRBJ1-1; 8 nucleotides agree with TRBD1. Trimming took 3 bases from V and 1 from J; bases not matched to a gene: 1. CDR1 and CDR2 (germline): SGHNT, YENEEA. The CDR3 contains 14 residues. This CDR3 reads CASSFGQGNTEAFF. The CDR3, as DNA: TGTGCCAGCAGCTTCGGACAGGGGAACACTGAAGCTTTCTTT.